This passage covers 32 T cell receptor beta chains from one sample sequenced in a study of radiotherapy plus CTLA-4 blockade in lung cancer. Data came from immunoSEQ multiplex PCR; TCRdb stores just in-frame clones and leaves some out. The repertoire holds 55,000 to 75,000 clones, with 70% to 80% as singletons. Sequencing was performed on peripheral blood, taken from a patient treated with radiotherapy plus ipilimumab. The receptors originated from a human donor with non-small cell lung cancer whose response to radiotherapy plus ipilimumab could not be evaluated. Some clones in this sample may be carry-over from other donors' samples.

The chain recombines TRBV5-1 with TRBJ1-1, with D tentatively TRBD1 (5 bases). Germline lookup yields CDR1 SGHRS and CDR2 YFSETQ. Trimming shortened V by 2 bases and J by 1 base, and 12 bases separated the two germline ends. The CDR3 totals 15 residues. The CDR3 loop is CASSFQGAPNTEAFF. Here the CDR3 DNA reads TGCGCCAGCAGCTTTCAAGGGGCTCCGAACACTGAAGCTTTCTTT.

This clone has a single count. The V call is TRBV20-1, the J call TRBJ1-4, with D possibly TRBD1 on 6 matching bases. Between the trimmed V and J ends, which lost 6 bases and 14 bases, there was a span of 16 bases. From germline, CDR1 is DFQATT and CDR2 SNEGSKA (reference sequence). The CDR3 runs to 11 residues. The CDR3 nucleotides are TGCAGTGCCGCGCCAGGGGAAGGGCTGTTTTTT. Amino acid sequence: CSAAPGEGLFF.

This clone was seen a handful of times. CDR3 protein: CAISDPLATNEKLFF. Here the CDR3 DNA reads TGTGCCATCAGTGATCCTCTAGCAACTAATGAAAAACTGTTTTTT. The chain is built from TRBV10-3 and TRBJ1-4; D is undetermined. CDR1 is ENHRY, CDR2 SYGVKD, per germline. The CDR3 spans 15 residues. Deletions cut 3 bases from V and 0 bases from J, with 8 bases between.

The chain uses TRBV7-2 and TRBJ2-3; 7 positions agree with TRBD1. In germline, CDR1 is SGHTA, CDR2 FQGNSA. There are 15 residues in the CDR3. Trimming removed 1 base from V and 3 bases from J; junction bases left unmatched: 4. The CDR3 sequence is CASSLVQGVTDTQYF. The CDR3 bases are TGTGCCAGCAGCTTAGTTCAGGGGGTTACAGATACGCAGTATTTT.

As regards this clone: This CDR3 fails to terminate in the conserved phenylalanine or tryptophan, so it likely reflects a read error. The rearrangement links TRBV6-6 to TRBJ2-7; the D gene is possibly TRBD1 (5 bases). From germline, CDR1 is MNHNY and CDR2 SVGAGI (reference sequence). Trimming stripped 6 bases from V and 2 bases from J, with 8 bases between. The CDR3 sequence is 12 residues long. CDR3 sequence: CASRQVTYEQYL. The CDR3 DNA reads as TGTGCCAGCAGACAGGTAACCTACGAGCAGTACCTC.

The chain combines TRBV30 with TRBJ2-5; 8 positions match TRBD2. V lost 3 bases and J lost 5; bases outside the gene matches: 2. Per the germline V gene, CDR1 is GTSNPN and CDR2 is SVGIG (reference sequence). CDR3 length: 12 amino acids. CDR3 sequence (DNA): TGTGCCTGGAGACGGGGGGGGGAGACCCAGTACTTC. It encodes CAWRRGGETQYF.

This sequence joins TRBV6-4 and TRBJ1-1; D gene uncertain. The CDR3 contains 15 residues. Germline CDR1 is MRHNA and CDR2 is SNTAGT. V was pared by 6 bases and J by 0 bases, with 14 bases between. The CDR3 protein is CASRVEGALNTEAFF. CDR3 nucleotides: TGTGCCAGCAGAGTGGAAGGAGCTTTGAACACTGAAGCTTTCTTT.

Worth noting for this clone: A much larger clone lies one base from this, so it may be a read error. This chain joins TRBV5-6 and TRBJ2-7, with TRBD1 as a possible D gene (6 bases). From germline, CDR1 is SGHDT and CDR2 YYEEEE. The V and J ends lost 1 base and 4 bases respectively, with 6 bases between them. This CDR3 has 12 amino acids. CDR3 coding DNA: TGTGCCAGCAGCTTGACAGGGTACGAGCAGTACTTC. Amino acids: CASSLTGYEQYF.

This clone was counted once. This chain links TRBV2 with TRBJ2-7; possibly TRBD2 for D (6 bases). CDR1 is SNHLY, CDR2 FYNNEI, per germline. V dropped 3 bases and J dropped 13 bases, with 16 bases sitting between them. The CDR3 sequence is 12 residues long. As DNA, the CDR3 is TGTGCCAGCAGTGAGGGGCGGGGCCTCAACTACTTC. This sequence encodes CASSEGRGLNYF.

The chain carries TRBV4-1 and TRBJ2-5, with D possibly being TRBD1 (5 bases). The CDR3 is made up of 14 amino acids. Germline V lookup: CDR1 MGHRA, CDR2 YSYEKL. V was shortened by 1 base and J by 1 base, with 7 bases between the two germline ends. The CDR3 spells CASSQGQSQETQYF. CDR3 bases: TGCGCCAGCAGCCAAGGACAGAGCCAAGAGACCCAGTACTTC.

V usage is TRBV4-1 and J usage is TRBJ2-7, with 7 positions matching TRBD1. CDR1 and CDR2 (germline): MGHRA, YSYEKL. Trimming took 3 bases from V and 0 from J; bases not matched to a gene: 2. The CDR3 extends over 14 amino acids. The CDR3 spells CASSQDRRSYEQYF. The DNA of the CDR3 is TGCGCCAGCAGCCAGGACAGGCGCTCCTACGAGCAGTACTTC.

J is TRBJ2-7 and V is TRBV7-2, with a weak D call TRBD1 (5 bases). Trimming took off 4 bases at V and 2 bases at J, with 9 bases between the two ends. The CDR3 runs to 13 residues. Germline values: CDR1 SGHTA, CDR2 FQGNSA. The CDR3 DNA reads as TGTGCCAGCAGCTCGCAGGGCCCCTACGAGCAGTACTTC. As protein: CASSSQGPYEQYF. Together with reference TRBV7-2 and TRBJ2-7, the CDR3 gives the full variable domain: GAGVSQSPSNKVTEKGKDVELRCDPISGHTALYWYRQSLGQGLEFLIYFQGNSAPDKSGLPSDRFSAERTGGSVSTLTIQRTQQEDSAVYLCASSSQGPYEQYFGPGTRLTVT.

The genes are TRBV5-1 and TRBJ2-3; 9 nucleotides line up with TRBD1. Germline V gives CDR1 SGHRS, CDR2 YFSETQ. Trimming removed 3 bases from V and 2 bases from J; junction bases left unmatched: 10. The CDR3 loop spans 17 amino acids. CDR3 sequence (DNA): TGCGCCAGCAGCTCCGCCTGGGACAGGGAGAACACAGATACGCAGTATTTT. Translated, it gives CASSSAWDRENTDTQYF.

This chain connects TRBV7-2 to TRBJ1-1; D might be TRBD1 (5 bases). This CDR3 has 15 residues. The germline V gene has CDR1 SGHTA and CDR2 FQGNSA. V lost 2 bases to trimming and J lost 1 base, with 11 bases between them. The CDR3: CASSLTGQENTEAFF. The CDR3, as DNA: TGTGCCAGCAGCTTAACCGGACAAGAGAACACTGAAGCTTTCTTT.

The rearrangement uses TRBV9 and TRBJ2-2; the D gene is possibly TRBD2 (5 bases). Germline V gene sequence: CDR1 SGDLS, CDR2 YYNGEE. Trimming left V 0 bases short and J 5 bases short, with 8 bases between. The CDR3 covers 14 residues. Written as DNA, the CDR3 is TGTGCCAGCAGCGTAGTAGGCGGGACCGGGGAGCTGTTTTTT. Its translation: CASSVVGGTGELFF.

In its sample, this clone was seen a few times. The rearrangement joins TRBV7-9 to TRBJ2-7; no firm D call. Germline V gene data show CDR1 as SEHNR and CDR2 as FQNEAQ (reference sequence). V dropped 1 base and J dropped 3 bases, with 7 bases sitting between them. This CDR3 is built from 13 residues. The CDR3 bases are TGTGCCAGCAGCTTAGGGGCTTACTACGAGCAGTACTTC. It translates to CASSLGAYYEQYF.

The chain links TRBV5-1 to TRBJ2-1; 7 positions agree with TRBD2. V lost 3 bases to trimming and J lost 9 bases; unmatched junction nucleotides: 15. This CDR3 spans 16 amino acids. Germline assignment: CDR1 SGHRS and CDR2 YFSETQ. CDR3 amino acids: CASSSSSGVLRLEQFF. CDR3 bases: TGCGCCAGCAGCTCCTCAAGCGGGGTTCTTAGACTTGAGCAGTTCTTC.

This clone has more than one count but fewer than ten. This sample also contains other DNA sequences that code for the same CDR3. The chain links TRBV5-4 to TRBJ1-1; no reliable D call. In germline, CDR1 is SGHNT, CDR2 YYREEE (reference sequence). V was clipped by 0 bases and J by 1 base, with 4 bases between them. The CDR3 is 13 residues long. CDR3 loop: CASSLDRNTEAFF. The DNA of the CDR3 is TGTGCCAGCAGCTTGGACAGGAACACTGAAGCTTTCTTT.

This rearrangement joins TRBV19 to TRBJ1-1; 9 nucleotides match TRBD1. Germline assignment: CDR1 LNHDA and CDR2 SQIVND (reference sequence). The V gene end was trimmed by 6 bases and the J gene end by 9 bases; junction bases not matched to a gene: 5. This CDR3 region has 12 residues. As DNA, the CDR3 is TGTGCCAGTAGCTGGGACAGGGAGAAAGCTTTCTTT. Amino acid sequence: CASSWDREKAFF.

This chain connects TRBV5-6 to TRBJ2-7, with TRBD1 matching 7 bases. Germline CDR1 SGHDT, CDR2 YYEEEE. V shed 2 bases, J shed 1 base, and the junction held 3 bases outside the gene matches. The CDR3 totals 14 residues. CDR3 sequence: CASSFDRVSYEQYF. The CDR3 DNA follows: TGTGCCAGCAGCTTTGACAGGGTATCCTACGAGCAGTACTTC.

The rearrangement links TRBV18 to TRBJ2-3; TRBD1 matches 10 bases. With 3 bases clipped from V and 4 bases from J, the junction kept 7 bases outside the gene matches. This CDR3 comprises 16 residues. Germline V CDR1 and CDR2: KGHSH, LQKENI. The CDR3 DNA sequence: TGTGCCAGCTCACCTCTTGGCGGGACAGGGGCAGATACGCAGTATTTT. It codes for CASSPLGGTGADTQYF.

The CDR3 is CASSVSLANTGELFF. CDR3 in DNA: TGTGCCAGCAGCGTTTCACTCGCGAACACCGGGGAGCTGTTTTTT. The rearrangement uses TRBV7-9 and TRBJ2-2; D not resolved. The V and J ends lost 5 bases and 0 bases respectively, with 10 bases between them. The CDR3 is made up of 15 amino acids. Germline V CDR1 and CDR2: SEHNR, FQNEAQ (reference sequence).

V gene TRBV28 combines with J gene TRBJ1-4; perhaps TRBD1 as D (5 bases). The CDR3 has 13 residues. The germline V gene encodes CDR1 MDHEN and CDR2 SYDVKM. The V end lost 10 bases, the J end lost 3 bases, and 12 bases lay between the germline ends. DNA for the CDR3: TGTGCCACCTCTGGGGGGGCTAATGAAAAACTGTTTTTT. This codes for CATSGGANEKLFF. Filled out from reference TRBV28 and TRBJ1-4, the complete variable domain reads DVKVTQSSRYLVKRTGEKVFLECVQDMDHENMFWYRQDPGLGLRLIYFSYDVKMKEKGDIPEGYSVSREKKERFSLILESASTNQTSMYLCATSGGANEKLFFGSGTQLSVL.

The rearrangement joins TRBV18 to TRBJ1-2, with D uncertain. Trimming stripped 1 base from V and 2 bases from J, with 5 bases between. Germline CDR1 KGHSH, CDR2 LQKENI. The CDR3 is 13 amino acids. In DNA, the CDR3 is TGTGCCAGCTCACCACAGGAGAACTATGGCTACACCTTC. Translation gives CASSPQENYGYTF.

This clone turned up a few times. V gene TRBV5-6 combines with J gene TRBJ1-2; D is unclear. The V end lost 2 bases, the J end lost 3 bases, and 8 bases lay between the germline ends. The germline V gene has CDR1 SGHDT and CDR2 YYEEEE. The CDR3 length is 13 residues. The CDR3 loop is CASSFGGDYGYTF. For the CDR3, the DNA is TGTGCCAGCAGCTTCGGCGGCGACTATGGCTACACCTTC.

The gene calls are TRBV7-9 and TRBJ1-2, with 12 bases lining up with TRBD1. Germline CDR1 SEHNR, CDR2 FQNEAQ (reference sequence). The J segment lost 2 bases and the V segment lost 5 bases, leaving 9 bases of the junction unmatched. The CDR3 covers 17 residues. CDR3 bases: TGTGCCAGCAGCCCCTCCGGGACAGGGGGCTTCAACTATGGCTACACCTTC. This translates into CASSPSGTGGFNYGYTF.

This rearrangement joins TRBV7-2 to TRBJ2-5; 14 nucleotides line up with TRBD2. This CDR3 has 16 amino acids. Germline lookup yields CDR1 SGHTA and CDR2 FQGNSA. V was pared by 3 bases and J by 1 base, with 1 base of the junction left unmatched. This chain's CDR3 is CASSLGTSGGQETQYF. DNA of the CDR3: TGTGCCAGCAGCTTGGGGACTAGCGGGGGCCAAGAGACCCAGTACTTC.

The chain couples TRBV2 to TRBJ1-6; the D is unclear. The CDR3 is 14 residues long. Germline CDR1 and CDR2: SNHLY and FYNNEI. V was trimmed by 6 bases and J by 9 bases, leaving 15 bases between them. CDR3: CASSYASETSPLHF. DNA of the CDR3: TGTGCCAGCAGCTATGCAAGCGAAACTTCACCCCTCCACTTT.

This clone was counted a few times. The chain employs TRBV9 and TRBJ2-3, with 7 bases identical to TRBD1. This CDR3 is built from 13 residues. J was trimmed by 5 bases and V by 0 bases; bases with no gene match: 0. Germline V gene sequence: CDR1 SGDLS, CDR2 YYNGEE. CDR3 in DNA: TGTGCCAGCAGCGTAGACAGGGGAGATACGCAGTATTTT. Translating gives CASSVDRGDTQYF.

The rearrangement uses TRBV9 and TRBJ1-2, with TRBD1 identical over 7 bases. The CDR3 has 15 amino acids. Per the germline V gene, CDR1 is SGDLS and CDR2 is YYNGEE. The ends lost 0 bases at V and 7 bases at J; junction bases unmatched: 9. The CDR3 coding sequence is TGTGCCAGCAGCGTAGAAAGTGGCAGGGGGACTGGCTACACCTTC. Residues: CASSVESGRGTGYTF.

The chain joins TRBV21-1 to TRBJ2-3; TRBD1 is the table's D call and was not checked against the DNA. TRBV21-1 is a documented pseudogene. The CDR3 has 15 residues. The CDR3 DNA follows: TGTGCCAGCAGCAAAGACCGGCAGGTAACAGATACGCAGTATTTT. Translation: CASSKDRQVTDTQYF.

The sample holds one count of this clone. This chain joins TRBV10-3 and TRBJ2-1; 8 bases are shared with TRBD1. The trim removed 0 bases at V and 6 bases at J, leaving 1 base unmatched. The CDR3 spans 14 residues. The germline V gene has CDR1 ENHRY and CDR2 SYGVKD. The CDR3 here is CAISESTGGNEQFF. CDR3 bases: TGTGCCATCAGTGAGTCAACAGGGGGCAATGAGCAGTTCTTC.